A selection of T cell receptor beta chains follows, all from one sample in a study of T cell responses to AZD1222 COVID-19 vaccine. TCRdb's table, derived via immunoSEQ multiplex PCR, lists solely in-frame clones and lacks some. The profile shows over 60,000 clones, around 86% of them singletons. The specimen comprised peripheral blood, sampled on day 0 of AZD1222 vaccination. These receptor sequences come from an adult in good health. CDR3s include the opening cysteine and the closing phenylalanine or tryptophan. The order of the fields is CDR3 length, D gene, V gene, J gene, clone size, CDR3 DNA, CDR3 protein. The D gene is left open where the match is weak. The size entry is marked missing in some rows and otherwise reads once, few, many or a size class.

len: 15
d_gene: NA
v_gene: TRBV5-8
j_gene: TRBJ2-2
abundance: NA
CDR3nt: TGTGCCAGCAGCTTGTTGGGGGCAGATACCGGGGAGCTGTTTTTT
CDR3aa: CASSLLGADTGELFF

len: 17
d_gene: NA
v_gene: TRBV4-2
j_gene: TRBJ1-2
abundance: NA
CDR3nt: TGTGCCAGCAGCCCCACCCGGGGCGGACGGCTACTATGGGGCTACACCTTC
CDR3aa: CASSPTRGGRLLWGYTF

len: 15
d_gene: NA
v_gene: TRBV19
j_gene: TRBJ1-2
abundance: few
CDR3nt: TGTGCCAGTAGAAATCCCGGGACGGTTAACTATGGCTACACCTTC
CDR3aa: CASRNPGTVNYGYTF

len: 13
d_gene: NA
v_gene: TRBV7-2
j_gene: TRBJ1-2
abundance: NA
CDR3nt: TGTGCCAGCAGCTTAGTGGTTAACTATGGCTACACCTTC
CDR3aa: CASSLVVNYGYTF

len: 14
d_gene: TRBD1
v_gene: TRBV5-1
j_gene: TRBJ1-4
abundance: NA
CDR3nt: TGCGCCAGCAGCCAGGACAGGCCGAATGAAAAACTGTTTTTT
CDR3aa: CASSQDRPNEKLFF

len: 14
d_gene: NA
v_gene: TRBV13
j_gene: TRBJ1-5
abundance: NA
CDR3nt: TGTGCCAGCAGCCGTGGGGGGACTGGGCAGCCCCAGCATTTT
CDR3aa: CASSRGGTGQPQHF

len: 15
d_gene: TRBD2
v_gene: TRBV4-2
j_gene: TRBJ2-1
abundance: NA
CDR3nt: TGTGCCAGCAGCCAAGAAAGCGGGGGGGCCAATGAGCAGTTCTTC
CDR3aa: CASSQESGGANEQFF

len: 16
d_gene: TRBD1
v_gene: TRBV6-6
j_gene: TRBJ1-4
abundance: NA
CDR3nt: TGTGCCAGCAGTTACTCGTTGGGACAGGGCAGTGAAAAACTGTTTTTT
CDR3aa: CASSYSLGQGSEKLFF

len: 12
d_gene: NA
v_gene: TRBV30
j_gene: TRBJ2-3
abundance: NA
CDR3nt: TGTGCCTGGAGTCTATCATCAGATACGCAGTATTTT
CDR3aa: CAWSLSSDTQYF

len: 17
d_gene: NA
v_gene: TRBV18
j_gene: TRBJ1-6
abundance: NA
CDR3nt: TGTGCCAGCTCACCAAAAATCGGGGGCTCCTATAATTCACCCCTCCACTTT
CDR3aa: CASSPKIGGSYNSPLHF

len: 13
d_gene: NA
v_gene: TRBV18
j_gene: TRBJ1-2
abundance: NA
CDR3nt: TGTGCCAGCTCACCACAGGGTATCAATGGCTACACCTTC
CDR3aa: CASSPQGINGYTF

len: 13
d_gene: NA
v_gene: TRBV2
j_gene: TRBJ1-1
abundance: NA
CDR3nt: TGTGCCAGCACCACTGACGGATACACTGAAGCTTTCTTT
CDR3aa: CASTTDGYTEAFF

len: 12
d_gene: NA
v_gene: TRBV6-5
j_gene: TRBJ2-7
abundance: NA
CDR3nt: TGTGCCAGCAGGCACGACAGGTCAGGGCAGTACTTC
CDR3aa: CASRHDRSGQYF

len: 15
d_gene: TRBD1
v_gene: TRBV5-4
j_gene: TRBJ1-2
abundance: NA
CDR3nt: TGTGCCAGCAGCCGCCTACTCGGGACAGGGGGAGGCTACACCTTC
CDR3aa: CASSRLLGTGGGYTF

len: 12
d_gene: TRBD1
v_gene: TRBV29-1
j_gene: TRBJ2-1
abundance: once
CDR3nt: TGCAGCGTCGGGACAGGGAGGAATGAGCAGTTCTTC
CDR3aa: CSVGTGRNEQFF

len: 15
d_gene: NA
v_gene: TRBV6-5
j_gene: TRBJ2-7
abundance: few
CDR3nt: TGTGCCAGCAGTTACACCCTCAACCGGGCAAGCGAGCAGTACTTC
CDR3aa: CASSYTLNRASEQYF

len: 15
d_gene: NA
v_gene: TRBV5-5
j_gene: TRBJ2-7
abundance: once
CDR3nt: TGTGCCAGCAGCTTCATGGGAGTCGGATCCTACGAGCAGTACTTC
CDR3aa: CASSFMGVGSYEQYF

len: 14
d_gene: NA
v_gene: TRBV30
j_gene: TRBJ1-4
abundance: NA
CDR3nt: TGTGCCTGGAGCGCGACAGGCTCAGGGGAAAAACTGTTTTTT
CDR3aa: CAWSATGSGEKLFF

len: 12
d_gene: NA
v_gene: TRBV30
j_gene: TRBJ1-2
abundance: NA
CDR3nt: TGTGCCTGGAGTGTAGACTACTATGGCTACACCTTC
CDR3aa: CAWSVDYYGYTF

len: 18
d_gene: TRBD2
v_gene: TRBV4-2
j_gene: TRBJ2-1
abundance: NA
CDR3nt: TGTGCCAGCAGCCAAGCTTTTGGGACTAGCGGGGGGGCAGATGAGCAGTTCTTC
CDR3aa: CASSQAFGTSGGADEQFF

len: 13
d_gene: NA
v_gene: TRBV6-2/TRBV6-3
j_gene: TRBJ1-4
abundance: NA
CDR3nt: TGTGCCAGCAGTTACGAGGGGAATGAAAAACTGTTTTTT
CDR3aa: CASSYEGNEKLFF

len: 14
d_gene: NA
v_gene: TRBV5-1
j_gene: TRBJ1-1
abundance: NA
CDR3nt: TGCGCCAGCGGACTGGACGTGATGAACACTGAAGCTTTCTTT
CDR3aa: CASGLDVMNTEAFF

len: 14
d_gene: NA
v_gene: TRBV28
j_gene: TRBJ2-7
abundance: many
CDR3nt: TGTGCCAGCAGACCCGGTACTAGCTCCTACGAGCAGTACTTC
CDR3aa: CASRPGTSSYEQYF

len: 13
d_gene: NA
v_gene: TRBV5-4
j_gene: TRBJ1-2
abundance: NA
CDR3nt: TGTGCCAGCAGCTTGGTCCCTGAGGGTGGCTACACCTTC
CDR3aa: CASSLVPEGGYTF

len: 15
d_gene: TRBD1
v_gene: TRBV10-3
j_gene: TRBJ1-1
abundance: NA
CDR3nt: TGTGCCATCAGAGGAGCCAGGGGGGGCAACACTGAAGCTTTCTTT
CDR3aa: CAIRGARGGNTEAFF

len: 14
d_gene: NA
v_gene: TRBV5-1
j_gene: TRBJ1-1
abundance: NA
CDR3nt: TGCGCCAGCAGCTTGGTATGGGGGGGCACTGAAGCTTTCTTT
CDR3aa: CASSLVWGGTEAFF

len: 13
d_gene: TRBD1
v_gene: TRBV5-1
j_gene: TRBJ1-1
abundance: NA
CDR3nt: TGCGCCAGCAGCTTGAGGCAGGGGGGTGAAGCTTTCTTT
CDR3aa: CASSLRQGGEAFF

len: 17
d_gene: NA
v_gene: TRBV10-3
j_gene: TRBJ2-4
abundance: NA
CDR3nt: TGTGCCATCAGTGAGTCGATGGGGGACATAGCCAAAAACATTCAGTACTTC
CDR3aa: CAISESMGDIAKNIQYF

len: 13
d_gene: NA
v_gene: TRBV12-3/TRBV12-4
j_gene: TRBJ2-1
abundance: NA
CDR3nt: TGTGCCAGCGCCAAGGGGTCCTACAATGAGCAGTTCTTC
CDR3aa: CASAKGSYNEQFF

len: 14
d_gene: NA
v_gene: TRBV11-3
j_gene: TRBJ2-1
abundance: NA
CDR3nt: TGTGCCAGCAGCTTAGCTGGCGGTGAGGATGAGCAGTTCTTC
CDR3aa: CASSLAGGEDEQFF

len: 15
d_gene: NA
v_gene: TRBV28
j_gene: TRBJ2-3
abundance: few
CDR3nt: TGTGCCAGCAGTGCCCCTAGTGATCTCACAGATACGCAGTATTTT
CDR3aa: CASSAPSDLTDTQYF

len: 16
d_gene: TRBD1
v_gene: TRBV4-3
j_gene: TRBJ1-4
abundance: NA
CDR3nt: TGCGCCAGCAGCCAAGATTGGACAGGTCTTAATGAAAAACTGTTTTTT
CDR3aa: CASSQDWTGLNEKLFF

len: 14
d_gene: TRBD1
v_gene: TRBV30
j_gene: TRBJ2-7
abundance: NA
CDR3nt: TGTGCCTGGACCAAGGGACAGGTTCTCCACGAGCAGTACTTC
CDR3aa: CAWTKGQVLHEQYF